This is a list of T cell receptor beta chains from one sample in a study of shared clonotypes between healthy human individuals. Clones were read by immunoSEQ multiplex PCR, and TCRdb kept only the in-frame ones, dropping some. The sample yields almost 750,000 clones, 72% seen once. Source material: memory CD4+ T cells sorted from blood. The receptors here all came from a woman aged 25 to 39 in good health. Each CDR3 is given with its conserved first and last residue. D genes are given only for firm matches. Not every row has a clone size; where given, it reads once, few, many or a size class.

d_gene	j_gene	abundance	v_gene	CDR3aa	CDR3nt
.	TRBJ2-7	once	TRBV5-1	CASSRAIGYEQYF	TGCGCCAGCAGCCGTGCTATTGGCTACGAGCAGTACTTC
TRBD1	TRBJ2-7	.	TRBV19	CASSTWTGDEQYF	TGTGCCAGTAGTACCTGGACAGGGGACGAGCAGTACTTC
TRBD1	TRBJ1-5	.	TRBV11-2	CASSGTGQLNQPQHF	TGTGCCAGCAGCGGGACGGGACAGCTCAATCAGCCCCAGCATTTT
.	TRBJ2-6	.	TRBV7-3	CASSGAGTASSGANVLTF	TGTGCCAGCAGCGGAGCCGGGACCGCGAGCTCTGGGGCCAACGTCCTGACTTTC
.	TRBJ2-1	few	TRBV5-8	CASSLYNEQFF	TGTGCCAGCAGCTTGTATAATGAGCAGTTCTTC
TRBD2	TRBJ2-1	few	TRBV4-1	CASSQAQREVDEQFF	TGCGCCAGCAGCCAAGCCCAGCGGGAGGTCGATGAGCAGTTCTTC
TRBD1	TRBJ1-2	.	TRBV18	CASSPRTGVYGYTF	TGTGCCAGCTCACCACGGACAGGCGTCTATGGCTACACCTTC
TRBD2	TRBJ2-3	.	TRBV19	CASRLKGTSGRATDTQYF	TGTGCCAGTAGGCTCAAAGGGACTAGCGGGAGGGCCACAGATACGCAGTATTTT
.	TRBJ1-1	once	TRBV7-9	CASSQAGTMNTEAFF	TGTGCCAGCAGCCAAGCCGGGACGATGAACACTGAAGCTTTCTTT
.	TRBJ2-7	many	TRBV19	CASSPRQGGEQYF	TGTGCCAGTAGTCCCCGGCAAGGCGGCGAGCAGTACTTC
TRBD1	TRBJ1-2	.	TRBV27	CASSPGTGNYGYTF	TGTGCCAGCAGTCCAGGGACAGGCAACTATGGCTACACCTTC
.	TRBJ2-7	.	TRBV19	CASSIELRAYEQYF	TGTGCCAGTAGTATTGAGCTGCGCGCCTACGAGCAGTACTTC
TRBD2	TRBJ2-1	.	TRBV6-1	CASIGLAGGLEQFF	TGTGCCAGCATAGGACTAGCGGGAGGACTTGAGCAGTTCTTC
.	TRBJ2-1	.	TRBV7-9	CASSLAVKRYNEQFF	TGTGCCAGCAGCTTAGCGGTCAAGCGGTACAATGAGCAGTTCTTC
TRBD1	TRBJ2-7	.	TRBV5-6	CASSSWTGNEQYF	TGTGCCAGCAGCAGCTGGACAGGGAACGAGCAGTACTTC
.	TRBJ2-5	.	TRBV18	CASSPQQETQYF	TGTGCCAGCTCACCACAACAAGAGACCCAGTACTTC
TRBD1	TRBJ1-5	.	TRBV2	CASSNRDRNQPQHF	TGTGCCAGCAGTAACCGGGACAGAAATCAGCCCCAGCATTTT
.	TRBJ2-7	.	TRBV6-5	CASSYQASSYEQYF	TGTGCCAGCAGTTACCAAGCTAGCAGCTACGAGCAGTACTTC
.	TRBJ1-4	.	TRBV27	CASSFHGRGEKLFF	TGTGCCAGCAGTTTTCACGGGAGGGGTGAAAAACTGTTTTTT
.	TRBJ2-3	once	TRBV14	CASSQEISEATTDTQYF	TGTGCCAGCAGCCAAGAGATTAGCGAGGCGACCACAGATACGCAGTATTTT
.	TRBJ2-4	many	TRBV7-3	CASSSPRPFAKNIQYF	TGTGCCAGCAGCTCACCCCGCCCGTTTGCCAAAAACATTCAGTACTTC
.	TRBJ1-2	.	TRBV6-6	CASRAGEGGYTF	TGTGCCAGCAGAGCAGGGGAAGGAGGCTACACCTTC
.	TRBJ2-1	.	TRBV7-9	CASSLADGAGRDEQFF	TGTGCCAGCAGCTTAGCAGACGGGGCGGGTCGGGATGAGCAGTTCTTC
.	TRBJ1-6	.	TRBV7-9	CASSFAGPLHF	TGTGCCAGCAGCTTCGCGGGACCCCTCCACTTT
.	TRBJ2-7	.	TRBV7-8	CASSFLSSAWTYEQYF	TGTGCCAGCAGCTTCCTCTCATCAGCCTGGACCTACGAGCAGTACTTC
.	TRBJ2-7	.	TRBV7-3	CASSLVWGSSYEQYF	TGTGCCAGCAGCTTAGTGTGGGGGAGCTCCTACGAGCAGTACTTC
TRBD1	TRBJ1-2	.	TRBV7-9	CASSLAEGAPYGYTF	TGTGCCAGCAGCTTAGCGGAGGGGGCTCCCTATGGCTACACCTTC
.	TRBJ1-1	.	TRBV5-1	CASSTGRAIAEAFF	TGCGCCAGCAGCACGGGACGGGCTATCGCTGAAGCTTTCTTT
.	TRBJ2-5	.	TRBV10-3	CAISTGPAKGRETQYF	TGTGCCATCAGTACAGGCCCCGCAAAGGGGAGAGAGACCCAGTACTTC
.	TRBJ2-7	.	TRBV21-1	CASSASGRPYEQYF	TGTGCCAGCAGCGCATCGGGACGGCCCTACGAGCAGTACTTC
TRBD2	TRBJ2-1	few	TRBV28	CASSFPSGSYNEQFF	TGTGCCAGCAGTTTTCCTAGCGGATCGTACAATGAGCAGTTCTTC
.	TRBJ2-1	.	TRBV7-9	CASREIRNEQFF	TGTGCCAGCAGGGAAATTCGCAATGAGCAGTTCTTC